This is a list of T cell receptor beta chains from one sample in a study of OX40 agonist ivuxolimab in advanced cancers. Profiling relied on immunoSEQ multiplex PCR, and the TCRdb table lists in-frame clones only, not all of them. In the table there are about 26,000 clones, roughly 90% of which are singletons. The sequencing used CD4+ or CD8+ T cells sorted from blood, collected in a trial of the OX40 agonist ivuxolimab. The source is an adult with an advanced solid tumor such as melanoma, head and neck, liver or kidney cancer. The CDR3 runs from the conserved cysteine through the conserved F or W. The D gene is left open where the match is weak. A clone size is listed for some rows: how often the clone was seen (once, few, many), or a class if it is expanded.

J gene,V gene,clone size,D gene,CDR3 DNA,CDR3 protein
TRBJ2-6,TRBV11-2,NA,NA,TGTGCCAGCAGCACTTACAGTACTCGCTCTGGGGCCAACGTCCTGACTTTC,CASSTYSTRSGANVLTF
TRBJ1-1,TRBV11-1,NA,TRBD1,TGTGCCAGCAGCGGGACAGGGGTATATGGGACTGAAGCTTTCTTT,CASSGTGVYGTEAFF
TRBJ2-4,TRBV28,NA,NA,TGTGCCAGCAGTCACCCCGTGGGGGCGCCCACCCCAAACATTCAGTACTTC,CASSHPVGAPTPNIQYF
TRBJ2-1,TRBV7-9,NA,NA,TGTGCCAGCAGCTTTGCCACTGACCTCGATTACACCTACAATGAGCAGTTCTTC,CASSFATDLDYTYNEQFF
TRBJ1-1,TRBV5-6,NA,TRBD1,TGTGCCAGCAGCTCCAGGGGGGAGGGCACTGAAGCTTTCTTT,CASSSRGEGTEAFF
TRBJ2-1,TRBV4-1,few,NA,TGCGCCAGCAGCCAAGAGGGGAACGCACCCAGCGAGCAGTTCTTC,CASSQEGNAPSEQFF
TRBJ2-7,TRBV27,NA,NA,TGTGCCAGCAGTTTAGCCGGGTCCTACGAGCAGTACTTC,CASSLAGSYEQYF
TRBJ2-1,TRBV6-5,NA,TRBD1,TGTGCCAGCAGTCCGGTGGGGACAGGGAACAATGAGCAGTTCTTC,CASSPVGTGNNEQFF
TRBJ2-1,TRBV7-8,NA,TRBD2,TGTGCCAGCAGCTTAGCTAGCGGGCCCTACAATGAGCAGTTCTTC,CASSLASGPYNEQFF
TRBJ2-3,TRBV4-1,NA,TRBD1,TGCGCCAGCAGCCAGGGACAGGGGCCAGATACGCAGTATTTT,CASSQGQGPDTQYF
TRBJ2-7,TRBV15,NA,NA,TGTGCCACCAGCAGCCTCCGGGACGCACCCAACTACGAGCAGTACTTC,CATSSLRDAPNYEQYF
TRBJ1-2,TRBV5-6,NA,NA,TGTGCCAGCAGCTTGAGAGGGGACGGCTACACCTTC,CASSLRGDGYTF
TRBJ1-1,TRBV27,NA,NA,TGTGCCAGCAGAGCTCAGGTCGCAGGAGGCGAAGCTTTCTTT,CASRAQVAGGEAFF
TRBJ2-1,TRBV2,NA,NA,TGTGCCAGGGAAGGGGGGCTGGAGTCCAATGAGCAGTTCTTC,CAREGGLESNEQFF
TRBJ1-5,TRBV7-9,NA,NA,TGTGCCAGCAGCCGAACTGGTCAGCCCCAGCATTTT,CASSRTGQPQHF
TRBJ1-2,TRBV19,once,NA,TGTGCCAGTAGTATAGGCGGCAGGGGCTATGGCTACACCTTC,CASSIGGRGYGYTF
TRBJ1-6,TRBV7-3,NA,NA,TGTGCCAGCAGCTTTTTGGATAATTCACCCCTCCACTTT,CASSFLDNSPLHF
TRBJ2-5,TRBV6-6,NA,NA,TGTGCCAGCAGTTACTCCGAGGTTGAGACCCAGTACTTC,CASSYSEVETQYF
TRBJ2-5,TRBV18,once,NA,TGTGCCAGCTCACCATCCGGGACCGAAAAAGAGACCCAGTACTTC,CASSPSGTEKETQYF
TRBJ1-1,TRBV5-1,NA,TRBD1,TGCGCCAGCAGCTGGACAGGTCCTGAAGCTTTCTTT,CASSWTGPEAFF
TRBJ1-5,TRBV14,once,NA,TGTGCCAGCAGCTTAGACCTTGGAGTCAATCAGCCCCAGCATTTT,CASSLDLGVNQPQHF
TRBJ1-4,TRBV19,NA,NA,TGTGCCAGTAGTATGGGAGTCGCAACTAATGAAAAACTGTTTTTT,CASSMGVATNEKLFF
TRBJ2-1,TRBV11-2,NA,NA,TGTGCCAGCAGCTTTGGTGCTTATGAGCAGTTCTTC,CASSFGAYEQFF
TRBJ2-1,TRBV27,once,NA,TGTGCCAGCACTCCTCAGGGGTACAATGAGCAGTTCTTC,CASTPQGYNEQFF
TRBJ2-2,TRBV7-3,large,TRBD2,TGTGCCAGCAGCTCCCCCAGCGGGAGGCCCGGGGAGCTGTTTTTT,CASSSPSGRPGELFF
TRBJ2-1,TRBV19,NA,NA,TGTGCCACTCGGGAACTCTCCTACAATGAGCAGTTCTTC,CATRELSYNEQFF
TRBJ2-3,TRBV28,NA,TRBD2,TGTGCCAGCACTCCCCTGACGCCTAGCGGGGAACTAGATACGCAGTATTTT,CASTPLTPSGELDTQYF
TRBJ2-7,TRBV30,NA,TRBD1,TGTGCCTGGAGTCGGGGGGACAGGGCGTACGAGCAGTACTTC,CAWSRGDRAYEQYF
TRBJ2-3,TRBV7-3,NA,NA,TGTGCCAGCAGGTCTAACACAGATACGCAGTATTTT,CASRSNTDTQYF
TRBJ1-1,TRBV11-2,NA,NA,TGTGCCAGCAGCTTTTGGAACAGGGAAGCGATGAACACTGAAGCTTTCTTT,CASSFWNREAMNTEAFF
TRBJ2-2,TRBV9,NA,NA,TGTGCCAGCAGCGTAGGGACGGGGTCCACCGGGGAGCTGTTTTTT,CASSVGTGSTGELFF
TRBJ2-7,TRBV6-5,NA,NA,TGTGCCAGCAGTTTGCCAGCAAGAAGCTACGAGCAGTACTTC,CASSLPARSYEQYF
TRBJ1-1,TRBV27,NA,NA,TGTGCCAGCAGTTTAACGGCGGTGGGTTTGCAAGCTTTCTTT,CASSLTAVGLQAFF
TRBJ2-1,TRBV12-5,once,NA,TGTGCTAGAAAAGTGGACCCTAGGGATGAGCAGTTCTTC,CARKVDPRDEQFF
TRBJ2-7,TRBV19,NA,NA,TGTGCCAGTAGTCCAGGACGGAGGCTCTACGAGCAGTACTTC,CASSPGRRLYEQYF
TRBJ1-5,TRBV28,NA,TRBD1,TGTGCCAGCATGATCAATGGACAGGGCAATCAGCCCCAGCATTTT,CASMINGQGNQPQHF
TRBJ2-1,TRBV19,once,NA,TGTGCCAGTAGTATACCGGATTCCTACAATGAGCAGTTCTTC,CASSIPDSYNEQFF
TRBJ2-2,TRBV2,NA,TRBD2,TGTGCCAGCATCATTGGACTAGCCGCCGGGGAGCTGTTTTTT,CASIIGLAAGELFF
TRBJ2-7,TRBV6-5,NA,NA,TGTGCCAGCACTCCATTAGCTGTTCCCCACGAGCAGTACTTC,CASTPLAVPHEQYF
TRBJ2-1,TRBV6-5,NA,NA,TGTGCCAGCAGCCCCGTCGTAGGCGGGGAGAATGAGCAGTTCTTC,CASSPVVGGENEQFF
TRBJ2-2,TRBV12-5,NA,NA,TGTGCTAGTGGGGAAGCACCCGGGATTGCCGGGGAGCTGTTTTTT,CASGEAPGIAGELFF
TRBJ2-1,TRBV10-3,once,TRBD2,TGTGCCATCAGGGGAGAAGGCGGGGGCTCCTACAATGAGCAGTTCTTC,CAIRGEGGGSYNEQFF
TRBJ2-7,TRBV7-2,once,TRBD1,TGTGCCAGCAGCTCCCGGGACAGCTTCTACGAGCAGTACTTC,CASSSRDSFYEQYF
TRBJ2-7,TRBV10-3,NA,NA,TGTGCCATCAGTGAGCCCGAAGGGCCCCGGACGATCGGCGAGCAGTACTTC,CAISEPEGPRTIGEQYF
TRBJ1-1,TRBV7-9,NA,NA,TGTGCCAGCCTCCCTCAGGCTTTGGGGAACACTGAAGCTTTCTTT,CASLPQALGNTEAFF
TRBJ2-1,TRBV6-6,NA,NA,TGTGCCAGCAGGCAGTGGGGGCTGGATGAGCAGTTCTTC,CASRQWGLDEQFF
TRBJ1-1,TRBV4-3,NA,NA,TGCGCCAGCAGCCAGGGACTCGGGGACACTGAAGCTTTCTTT,CASSQGLGDTEAFF
TRBJ1-2,TRBV6-5,NA,TRBD1,TGTGCCAGCAGTTACCCCCCCGACAGGGCGGTTAGTGGCTACACCTTC,CASSYPPDRAVSGYTF
TRBJ2-3,TRBV25-1,NA,TRBD2,TGTGCCAGCAGTGCCTGGACTAGCGGTATCACAGATACGCAGTATTTT,CASSAWTSGITDTQYF
TRBJ2-7,TRBV7-2,NA,TRBD1,TGTGCCAGCAGCTTAGACCGGGACAGGGGATACGAGCAGTACTTC,CASSLDRDRGYEQYF
TRBJ1-5,TRBV4-1,NA,NA,TGCGCCAGCAGCCAAGTGGGGGGCCTCAATCAGCCCCAGCATTTT,CASSQVGGLNQPQHF
TRBJ2-7,TRBV7-6,NA,TRBD1,TGTGCCAGCAGCGTCGGACAGGGGGCGTTTTACGAGCAGTACTTC,CASSVGQGAFYEQYF
TRBJ2-5,TRBV7-8,once,NA,TGTGCCAGCAGCCTCGTAGTTGGGGAGACCCAGTACTTC,CASSLVVGETQYF